This TCR beta chain was sequenced during a study of PD-1 blockade in mismatch repair-deficient tumors (dated by TCRdb to the late 2010s). Regarding the complete study: Between late 2013 and September 2016, the trial enrolled roughly 86 consecutive patients with roughly twelve types of mismatch repair-deficient cancer, all of whom had received prior treatment and were progressing. Tumor-associated T cell clones were tracked in the peripheral blood of patients responding to PD-1 blockade by deep sequencing of TCR CDR3 regions. On the study overall, not on this receptor specifically: Clones residing in the tumor, which were often undetectable in blood before treatment, expanded quickly after pembrolizumab and then contracted, generally before radiologic responses.

Mismatch repair deficiency was established in every enrolled patient by polymerase chain reaction or immunohistochemistry. Three patients who responded to pembrolizumab therapy underwent TCR sequencing. Pembrolizumab PD-1 blockade was prospectively tested in advanced mismatch repair-deficient cancers, regardless of tissue of origin, in the phase II trial. Peripheral blood T cell samples were gathered serially, both before PD-1 blockade started and at multiple time points afterward. The timing of each blood sample was reported as weeks after the first dose of pembrolizumab. Trimming leaves V shorter by 6 bases and J shorter by 4 bases, with the junction holding 6 bases beyond the gene matches. CDR1 and CDR2, per the germline V gene, are MNHNS and SASEGT. The CDR3, from cysteine to phenylalanine, totals 13 residues. Of all the DNA, just the CDR3 is kept, 39 bases in frame from base 1. The library relied on the immunoSEQ multiplex PCR assay. Sourced from immuneACCESS, this table was stored by TCRdb with only in-frame sequences that have V and J called. A share of the clones is absent; for the studies checked, an unresolved V gene accounts for under half, and the remainder has no known explanation. Recorded for this sample are about 18,000 clones; 84% of them occurred a single time. The leading ten clones occupy about 1.5% of the sample.

Notes on this clone: Its specific antigen is unknown. No qualities accompany the bases; no much larger clone lies one base away.

The starting material was PBMCs, obtained less than 25 weeks after starting pembrolizumab. The rearranged segments are TRBV6-1 and TRBJ2-7; 7 bases in between match TRBD1. This receptor was identified in an adult with mismatch repair-deficient cancer. The CDR3 protein sequence reads: CASRYGTAYEQYF. DNA sequence: TGTGCCAGCAGATACGGGACAGCGTACGAGCAGTACTTC.